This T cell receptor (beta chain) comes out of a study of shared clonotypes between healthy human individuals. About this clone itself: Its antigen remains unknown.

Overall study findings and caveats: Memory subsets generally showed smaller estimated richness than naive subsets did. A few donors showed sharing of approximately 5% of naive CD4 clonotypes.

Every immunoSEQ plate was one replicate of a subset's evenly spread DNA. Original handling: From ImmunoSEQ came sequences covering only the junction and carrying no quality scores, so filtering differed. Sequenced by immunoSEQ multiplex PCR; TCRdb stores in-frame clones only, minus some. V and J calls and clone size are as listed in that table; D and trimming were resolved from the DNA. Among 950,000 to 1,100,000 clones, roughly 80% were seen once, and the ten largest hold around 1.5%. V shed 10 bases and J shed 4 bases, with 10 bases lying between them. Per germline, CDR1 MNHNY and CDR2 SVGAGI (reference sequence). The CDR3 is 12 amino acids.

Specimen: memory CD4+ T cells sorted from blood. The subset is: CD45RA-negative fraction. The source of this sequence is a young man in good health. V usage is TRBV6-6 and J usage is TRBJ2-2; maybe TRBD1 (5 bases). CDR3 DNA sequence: TGTGCCACCCGTCAGGGCACCGGGGAGCTGTTTTTT. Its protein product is CATRQGTGELFF.